The 16 T cell receptor beta chains presented below share a single source sample, sequenced in a study of blood T cell repertoires in COVID-19. Measured with immunoSEQ multiplex PCR; TCRdb has only the in-frame clones, and not every one. The table shows 220,000 or so clones, with about 80% occurring only once. Sequencing input: peripheral blood. These receptor sequences come from a woman over 75 with acute or convalescent COVID-19.

The V and J genes are TRBV2 and TRBJ1-3; 8 nucleotides align to TRBD1. Germline V gives CDR1 SNHLY, CDR2 FYNNEI. The CDR3 spans 14 residues. V shed 7 bases and J 4 bases; nucleotides not matched to a gene: 6. CDR3 DNA: TGTGCCAGCACCCTTCAGGGGGCGGGAAACACCATATATTTT. Amino acid sequence: CASTLQGAGNTIYF.

The sample holds a few counts of this clone. The chain couples TRBV2 to TRBJ2-2, with D perhaps TRBD1 (5 bases). This CDR3 region has 15 residues. Germline CDR1 reads SNHLY; CDR2 reads FYNNEI. Trimming removed 4 bases at V and 7 bases at J, with 16 bases between. The CDR3 loop is CASSVFGARGGELFF. The CDR3 DNA follows: TGTGCCAGCAGTGTATTTGGGGCGCGAGGCGGGGAGCTGTTTTTT. Complete variable domain (other parts from reference TRBV2 and TRBJ2-2): EPEVTQTPSHQVTQMGQEVILRCVPISNHLYFYWYRQILGQKVEFLVSFYNNEISEKSEIFDDQFSVERPDGSNFTLKIRSTKLEDSAMYFCASSVFGARGGELFFGEGSRLTVL.

The chain couples TRBV2 to TRBJ2-7, with D unclear. CDR3 size: 12 residues. Germline V gene data show CDR1 as SNHLY and CDR2 as FYNNEI. V was trimmed by 10 bases and J by 6 bases, leaving 16 bases between them. In DNA, the CDR3 is TGTGCCACCGGCACAGCAGCCTTCGAGCAGTACTTC. This gives the protein CATGTAAFEQYF.

The V call is TRBV11-3, the J call TRBJ2-7; 10 bases match TRBD1. Germline V CDR1 and CDR2: SGHNT, YENEEA. The CDR3 extends over 14 amino acids. V was clipped by 5 bases and J by 2 bases; unmatched bases: 3. The CDR3 region has the DNA TGTGCCAGCAGCCGCGGGACAGGGGCCTACGAGCAGTACTTC. Residues: CASSRGTGAYEQYF.

This clone was observed a handful of times. J is TRBJ1-2 and V is TRBV28; D is undetermined. CDR1 is MDHEN and CDR2 is SYDVKM in the germline V gene. The CDR3 length is 11 residues. The V end lost 6 bases, the J end lost 5 bases, and 7 bases lay between the germline ends. The CDR3 sequence: CASRSEYGYTF. The CDR3 bases are TGTGCCAGCAGGTCCGAGTATGGCTACACCTTC.

This chain links TRBV7-9 with TRBJ2-5; the D gene is possibly TRBD2 (5 bases). V was shortened by 5 bases and J by 2 bases, with 18 bases between the two germline ends. The germline V gene has CDR1 SEHNR and CDR2 FQNEAQ (reference sequence). This CDR3 has 16 residues. The CDR3 nucleotides read TGTGCCAGCAGCCCCCGTGGGCTAGCACCGCAAGAGACCCAGTACTTC. Translated, it gives CASSPRGLAPQETQYF.

This chain connects TRBV5-1 to TRBJ1-2, with TRBD1 matching over 10 bases. The V gene end was trimmed by 4 bases and the J gene end by 8 bases; junction bases not matched to a gene: 14. Germline V lookup: CDR1 SGHRS, CDR2 YFSETQ. The CDR3 length is 16 residues. For the CDR3, the DNA is TGCGCCAGCAGCCCATCCGTGACAGGGGGCGGCGCGGGCTACACCTTC. Amino acids: CASSPSVTGGGAGYTF.

V gene TRBV5-1 combines with J gene TRBJ2-7, with 13 bases fitting TRBD2. The trim removed 3 bases at V and 6 bases at J, leaving 3 bases unmatched. The CDR3 loop spans 14 amino acids. CDR1 is SGHRS and CDR2 is YFSETQ in the germline V gene. This CDR3 is CASSSGTSGTEQYF. CDR3 bases: TGCGCCAGCAGCTCCGGGACTAGCGGGACCGAGCAGTACTTC. Full variable domain (remainder filled in from reference TRBV5-1 and TRBJ2-7): KAGVTQTPRYLIKTRGQQVTLSCSPISGHRSVSWYQQTPGQGLQFLFEYFSETQRNKGNFPGRFSGRQFSNSRSEMNVSTLELGDSALYLCASSSGTSGTEQYFGPGTRLTVT.

The chain couples TRBV5-6 to TRBJ2-5; the match to TRBD2 covers 9 bases. There are 13 residues in the CDR3. Looked up from germline, CDR1 is SGHDT and CDR2 is YYEEEE. The ends lost 1 base at V and 5 bases at J; junction bases unmatched: 0. The CDR3 DNA reads TGTGCCAGCAGCTTGACTAGCGGGGAGACCCAGTACTTC. Its protein is CASSLTSGETQYF.

V usage is TRBV6-5 and J usage is TRBJ1-2, with D possibly matching TRBD1 (6 bases). The germline CDR1 and CDR2 sequences are MNHEY and SVGAGI. The CDR3 runs 15 residues. Trimming took off 5 bases at V and 0 bases at J, with 13 bases between the two ends. In DNA, the CDR3 is TGTGCCAGCAGTCGGACAGCGAGTTCTAACTATGGCTACACCTTC. It translates to CASSRTASSNYGYTF.

V gene TRBV7-2 combines with J gene TRBJ1-2; D remains unclear. CDR1 and CDR2 (germline): SGHTA, FQGNSA. This CDR3 has 12 residues. V was trimmed by 5 bases and J by 8 bases, leaving 12 bases between them. As DNA, the CDR3 is TGTGCCAGCAGCCCCCGCCCGGGAGGCTACACCTTC. Its translation: CASSPRPGGYTF.

The chain joins TRBV27 to TRBJ1-1, with no clear D. Germline CDR1 reads MNHEY; CDR2 reads SMNVEV (reference sequence). Trimming stripped 3 bases from V and 0 bases from J, with 11 bases between. CDR3 length: 15 amino acids. CDR3 sequence (DNA): TGTGCCAGCAGTTTTAGAGAGCCGGTGAACACTGAAGCTTTCTTT. Translation: CASSFREPVNTEAFF.

This chain links TRBV3-1 (or the pseudogene TRBV3-2) with TRBJ1-1; weak D call: TRBD1 (5 bases). This CDR3 is built from 13 residues. V was shortened by 4 bases and J by 5 bases, with 11 bases between the two germline ends. Germline V CDR1 and CDR2: LGHDT, YNNKEL (reference sequence). The CDR3 sequence is CASSRGGVTEAFF. In DNA form, the CDR3 reads TGTGCCAGCAGCCGTGGGGGGGTAACTGAAGCTTTCTTT.

The gene calls are TRBV5-1 and TRBJ1-2; a weak D match, TRBD1 (6 bases). CDR1 and CDR2 (germline): SGHRS, YFSETQ. V dropped 4 bases and J dropped 8 bases, with 15 bases sitting between them. CDR3 length equals 13 residues. As DNA, the CDR3 is TGCGCCAGCAGCCGCCAGGGGCCTGAGGGCTACACCTTC. Translated, it gives CASSRQGPEGYTF.

This clone was counted between two and nine times. The chain employs TRBV6-4 and TRBJ1-2, with D perhaps matching TRBD1 (5 bases). The CDR3 has 14 amino acids. Trimming removed 2 bases from V and 8 bases from J, with 15 bases in between. Germline CDR1 reads MRHNA; CDR2 reads SNTAGT. The CDR3 protein is CASSDGDSYGGYTF. Written as DNA, the CDR3 is TGTGCCAGCAGTGACGGGGACTCCTATGGAGGCTACACCTTC.

The chain uses TRBV6-5 and TRBJ1-2; no reliable D call. Per germline, CDR1 MNHEY and CDR2 SVGAGI. The CDR3 runs 15 residues. V shed 7 bases and J shed 0 bases, with 15 bases lying between them. CDR3 coding DNA: TGTGCCAGCACCCGCGGGGTAACGGCTAACTATGGCTACACCTTC. Translating it yields CASTRGVTANYGYTF.